This T cell receptor beta chain was found in a study of shared clonotypes between healthy human individuals. General study points: Several donors shared around 5.1% of their naive CD4 clonotypes. All-four-donor shared clonotypes had higher generation probabilities than non-shared clonotypes did.

Germline V gene data show CDR1 as GTSNPN and CDR2 as SVGIG (reference sequence). The ends lost 0 bases at V and 15 bases at J; junction bases unmatched: 3. The CDR3 consists of 11 residues. Deep-level assay runs were performed. Using around 180 ng DNA, approximately 27,000 T cell genomes, the sorted-subset replicate PCRs were run. The protocol was immunoSEQ multiplex PCR, while the TCRdb copy is restricted to in-frame clones and leaves out a portion. This table has nearly 2 million clones, about 94% appearing once. Naive CD8 cells comprised CD45RO-negative, CCR7-positively selected cells, excluding terminally differentiated effector memory CD45RA+ cells. For this clone: Its antigen is unidentified.

Sequencing was performed on naive CD8+ T cells sorted from blood. This TCR came from a man aged 18-30 years in good health. The V call is TRBV30, the J call TRBJ1-4, with TRBD1 matching 8 bases. CDR3 nucleotide sequence: TGTGCCTGGAGTGTGGCAGGGGGCATGTTTTTT. Protein product: CAWSVAGGMFF. Full variable domain (outside the CDR3, taken from reference TRBV30 and TRBJ1-4): SQTIHQWPATLVQPVGSPLSLECTVEGTSNPNLYWYRQAAGRGLQLLFYSVGIGQISSEVPQNLSASRPQDRQFILSSKKLLLSDSGFYLCAWSVAGGMFFGSGTQLSVL.